A selection of T cell receptor beta chains follows, all from one sample in a study of T cells expressing NK-cell markers. TCRdb reprocessed the 5' RACE reads, with one entry per CDR3 protein and no DNA. The table lists 350,000 to 500,000 distinct CDR3 sequences. Sequencing used blood T cells: a sorted CD56 or NKG2C T cell subset, CD4+ or CD8+ T cells, or bulk PBMC T cells (not recorded which). These receptors all stem from a woman between 18 and 69 years old in good health. CDR3s include the opening cysteine and the closing phenylalanine or tryptophan.

V	J	CDR3
TRBV7-6	TRBJ2-2	CASSSGGIGELFF
TRBV28	TRBJ1-3	CASSLSRGSGNTIYF
TRBV4-2	TRBJ1-4	CASSELTGAGEKLFF
TRBV20-1	TRBJ2-1	CSAREGGKTYNEQFF
TRBV7-2	TRBJ2-7	CASRSPTYEQYF
TRBV6-6	TRBJ2-1	CASTGRGTNEQFF
TRBV29-1	TRBJ2-3	CSVTASTSTDTQYF
TRBV4-3	TRBJ2-4	CASSQAGQGKNIQYF
TRBV6-1	TRBJ1-4	CASSRPGGDEKLFF
TRBV27	TRBJ1-6	CASSPWVDNSPLHF
TRBV5-1	TRBJ2-5	CATSVRGGQETQYF
TRBV6-1	TRBJ2-7	CASSSTSGRPYEQYF
TRBV29-1	TRBJ2-7	CSAGRTVKYEQYF
TRBV29-1	TRBJ1-1	CSVGHLNTEAFF
TRBV20-1	TRBJ1-1	CSAGVADTEAFF
TRBV3-1	TRBJ1-1	CASSQRSDREAFF
TRBV19	TRBJ2-5	CASSIRGTRETQYF
TRBV6-2/TRBV6-3	TRBJ1-5	CALGDGHQPQHF
TRBV20-1	TRBJ2-7	CSASRSGSFSSSYEQYF
TRBV18	TRBJ2-3	CASSETGGTDTQYF
TRBV28	TRBJ2-2	CASSLPTRELRLFF
TRBV20-1	TRBJ2-7	CSASYSYEQYF
TRBV29-1	TRBJ2-7	CSVEEPGMSYEQYF
TRBV11-3	TRBJ1-5	CASSLRDRGNQPQHF
TRBV7-2	TRBJ2-1	CASSLDGVYNEQFF
TRBV5-1	TRBJ2-7	CASSPGTGGPYEQYF
TRBV27	TRBJ2-1	CASSLTWGEQFF
TRBV20-1	TRBJ2-3	CSANRLAADTQYF
TRBV29-1	TRBJ2-1	CSVNKELYNEQFF
TRBV11-3	TRBJ2-3	CASSLGGDSSDTQYF
TRBV20-1	TRBJ2-5	CSARVLGLGSVETQYF
TRBV20-1	TRBJ2-1	CSAVLADYNEQFF
TRBV6-1	TRBJ2-3	CASSRTITGGATQYF
TRBV9	TRBJ2-2	CASSTRQVPTSTGELFF
TRBV20-1	TRBJ2-3	CSAEGLLLVDTQYF
TRBV20-1	TRBJ1-5	CSAPRGQGRGSNQPQHF
TRBV6-5	TRBJ2-1	CASSYSERGDYNEQFF
TRBV7-9	TRBJ2-3	CASSPEDDPTDTQYF
TRBV29-1	TRBJ2-5	CSVLEKWETQYF
TRBV5-1	TRBJ2-5	CASSGAGHQETQYF
TRBV20-1	TRBJ2-1	CSAREENEQFF
TRBV4-1	TRBJ2-2	CASSQQGTSGTGELFF
TRBV5-4	TRBJ2-2	CASSPAPGQGRNGELFF
TRBV24-1	TRBJ2-7	CATSRTESIRGQYF
TRBV12-3/TRBV12-4	TRBJ1-6	CASSFKSNSPLHF
TRBV9	TRBJ1-6	CASSWSSYNSPLHF
TRBV12-3/TRBV12-4	TRBJ2-1	CASSLPAAEGREGVIDEQFF
TRBV19	TRBJ2-5	CASRDQESQYF
TRBV6-2/TRBV6-3	TRBJ2-1	CASSLTRLAGHNEQFF
TRBV7-2	TRBJ1-1	CASSLALFGGSEAFF
TRBV10-3	TRBJ2-3	CAISERTPDTQYF
TRBV19	TRBJ2-5	CASSIAGMSETQYF
TRBV20-1	TRBJ2-1	CSASSGLNSYNEQFF
TRBV5-6	TRBJ2-2	CASSLGTGHTGELFF
TRBV19	TRBJ2-7	CASSMEIGLAVYEQYF